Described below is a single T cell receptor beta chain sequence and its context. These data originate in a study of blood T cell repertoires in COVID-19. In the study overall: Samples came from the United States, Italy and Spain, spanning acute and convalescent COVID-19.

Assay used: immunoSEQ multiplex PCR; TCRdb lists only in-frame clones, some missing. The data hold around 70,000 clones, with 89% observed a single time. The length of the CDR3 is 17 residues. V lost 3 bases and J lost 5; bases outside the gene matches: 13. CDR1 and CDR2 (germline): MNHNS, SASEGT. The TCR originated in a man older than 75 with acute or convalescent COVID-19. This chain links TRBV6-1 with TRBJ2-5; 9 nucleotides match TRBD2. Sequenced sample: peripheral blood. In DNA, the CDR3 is TGTGCCAGCAGTGACCCAGACCTCGCGGGGGGGAGGGAGACCCAGTACTTC. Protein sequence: CASSDPDLAGGRETQYF.